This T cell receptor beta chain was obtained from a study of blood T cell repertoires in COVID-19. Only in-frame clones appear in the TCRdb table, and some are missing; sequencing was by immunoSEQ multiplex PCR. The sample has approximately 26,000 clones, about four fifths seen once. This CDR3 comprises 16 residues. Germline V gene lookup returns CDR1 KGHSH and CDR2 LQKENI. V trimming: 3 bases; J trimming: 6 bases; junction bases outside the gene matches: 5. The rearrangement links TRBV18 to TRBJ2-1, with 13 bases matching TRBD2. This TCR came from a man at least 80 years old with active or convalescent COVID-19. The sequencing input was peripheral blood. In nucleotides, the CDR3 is TGTGCCAGCTCACCCCGGACTAGCGGGAGCGGCAATGAGCAGTTCTTC. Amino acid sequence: CASSPRTSGSGNEQFF.